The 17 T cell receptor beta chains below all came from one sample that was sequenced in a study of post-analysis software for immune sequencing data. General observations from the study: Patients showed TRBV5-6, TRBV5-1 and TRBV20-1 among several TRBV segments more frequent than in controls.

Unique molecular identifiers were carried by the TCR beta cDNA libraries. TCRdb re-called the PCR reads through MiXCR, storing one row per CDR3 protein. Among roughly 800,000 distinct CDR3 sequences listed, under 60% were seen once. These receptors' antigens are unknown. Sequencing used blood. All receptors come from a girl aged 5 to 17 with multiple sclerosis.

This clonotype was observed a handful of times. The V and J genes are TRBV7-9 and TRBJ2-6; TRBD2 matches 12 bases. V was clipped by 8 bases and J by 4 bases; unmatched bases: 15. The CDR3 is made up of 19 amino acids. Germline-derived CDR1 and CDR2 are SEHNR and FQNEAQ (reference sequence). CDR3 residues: CASLPPGTSGSAGANVLTF. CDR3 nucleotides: TGTGCCAGCTTACCCCCCGGGACTAGCGGGTCGGCCGGGGCCAACGTCCTGACTTTC.

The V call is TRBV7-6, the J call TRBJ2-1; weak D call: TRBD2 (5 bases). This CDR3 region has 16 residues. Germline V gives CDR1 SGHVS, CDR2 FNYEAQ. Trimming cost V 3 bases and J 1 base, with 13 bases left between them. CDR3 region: CASSLRAAQSYNEQFF. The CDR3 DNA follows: TGTGCCAGCAGCTTGCGGGCCGCTCAATCCTACAATGAGCAGTTCTTC.

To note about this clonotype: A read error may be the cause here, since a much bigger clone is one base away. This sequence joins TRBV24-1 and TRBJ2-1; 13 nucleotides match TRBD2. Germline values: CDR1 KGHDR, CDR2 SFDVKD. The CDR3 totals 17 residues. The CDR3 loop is CAASEPGLAGSYNEQFF. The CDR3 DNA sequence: TGTGCCGCCAGTGAACCGGGACTAGCGGGATCGTACAATGAGCAGTTCTTC.

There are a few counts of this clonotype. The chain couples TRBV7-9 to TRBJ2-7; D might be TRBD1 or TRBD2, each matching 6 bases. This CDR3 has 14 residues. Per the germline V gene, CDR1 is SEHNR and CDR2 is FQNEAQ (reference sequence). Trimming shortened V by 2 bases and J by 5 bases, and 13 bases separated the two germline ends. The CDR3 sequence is CASSLPGGLNEQYF. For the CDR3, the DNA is TGTGCCAGCAGCTTACCTGGGGGGCTGAACGAGCAGTACTTC.

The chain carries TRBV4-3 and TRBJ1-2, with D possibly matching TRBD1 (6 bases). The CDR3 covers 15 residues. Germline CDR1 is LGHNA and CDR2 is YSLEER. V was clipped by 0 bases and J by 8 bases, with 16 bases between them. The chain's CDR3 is CASSQDTGGKWGYTF. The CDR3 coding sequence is TGCGCCAGCAGCCAAGATACCGGGGGCAAGTGGGGCTACACCTTC.

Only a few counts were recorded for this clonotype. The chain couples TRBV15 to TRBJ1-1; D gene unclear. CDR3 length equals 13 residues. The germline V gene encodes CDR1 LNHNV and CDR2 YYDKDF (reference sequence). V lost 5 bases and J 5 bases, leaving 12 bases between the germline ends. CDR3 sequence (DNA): TGTGCCACCAGCTACCGGCGGGAGACTGAAGCTTTCTTT. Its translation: CATSYRRETEAFF.

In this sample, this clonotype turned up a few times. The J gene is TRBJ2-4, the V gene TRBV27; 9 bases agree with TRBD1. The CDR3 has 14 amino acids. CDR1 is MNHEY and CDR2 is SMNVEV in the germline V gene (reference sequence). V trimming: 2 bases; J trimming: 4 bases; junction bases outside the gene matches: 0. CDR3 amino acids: CASSLGTGKNIQYF. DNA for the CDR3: TGTGCCAGCAGTTTAGGGACAGGGAAAAACATTCAGTACTTC.

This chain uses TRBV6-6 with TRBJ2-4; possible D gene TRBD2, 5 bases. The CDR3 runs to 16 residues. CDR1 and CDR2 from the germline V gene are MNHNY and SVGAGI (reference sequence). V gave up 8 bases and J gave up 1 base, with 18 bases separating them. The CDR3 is CASPVLAGDAKNIQYF. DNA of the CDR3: TGTGCCAGCCCTGTGTTAGCCGGGGATGCCAAAAACATTCAGTACTTC.

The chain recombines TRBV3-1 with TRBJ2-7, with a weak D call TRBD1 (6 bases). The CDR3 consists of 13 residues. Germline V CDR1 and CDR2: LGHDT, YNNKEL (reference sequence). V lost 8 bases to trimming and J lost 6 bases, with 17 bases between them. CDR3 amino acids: CASAPLRGGEQYF. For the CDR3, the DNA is TGTGCCAGCGCACCACTCAGGGGCGGCGAGCAGTACTTC.

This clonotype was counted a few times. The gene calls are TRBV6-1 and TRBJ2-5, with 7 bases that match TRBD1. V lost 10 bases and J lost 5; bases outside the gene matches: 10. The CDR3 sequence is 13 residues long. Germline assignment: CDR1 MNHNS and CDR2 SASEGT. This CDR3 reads CATVEGGRETQYF. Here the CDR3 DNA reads TGTGCCACCGTGGAAGGGGGCAGGGAGACCCAGTACTTC.

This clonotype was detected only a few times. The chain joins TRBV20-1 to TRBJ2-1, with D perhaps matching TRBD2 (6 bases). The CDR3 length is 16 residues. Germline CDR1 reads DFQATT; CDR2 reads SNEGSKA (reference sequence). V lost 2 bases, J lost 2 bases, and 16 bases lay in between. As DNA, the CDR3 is TGCAGTGCTAGAACCCAGCGGGCTACAACCTACAATGAGCAGTTCTTC. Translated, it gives CSARTQRATTYNEQFF.

DNA of the CDR3: TGCGCCAGCAGCTCGTACGGCACAGATACGCAGTATTTT. This codes for CASSSYGTDTQYF. The V call is TRBV5-1, the J call TRBJ2-3; D unclear. V lost 3 bases, J lost 1 base, and 6 bases lay in between. CDR1 is SGHRS and CDR2 is YFSETQ in the germline V gene. This CDR3 has 13 amino acids.

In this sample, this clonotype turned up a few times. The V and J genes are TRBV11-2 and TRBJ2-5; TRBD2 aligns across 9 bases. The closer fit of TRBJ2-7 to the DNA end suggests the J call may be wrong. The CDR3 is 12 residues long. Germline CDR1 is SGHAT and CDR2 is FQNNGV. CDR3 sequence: CASSASGNEQYF. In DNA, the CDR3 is TGTGCCAGCAGCGCTAGCGGGAACGAGCAGTACTTC.

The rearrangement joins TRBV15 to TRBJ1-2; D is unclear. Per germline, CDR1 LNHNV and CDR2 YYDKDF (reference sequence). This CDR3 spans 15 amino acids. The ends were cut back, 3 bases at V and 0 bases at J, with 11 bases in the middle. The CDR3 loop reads CATSRGTSANYGYTF. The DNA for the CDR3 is TGTGCCACCAGCAGGGGTACGAGCGCTAACTATGGCTACACCTTC.

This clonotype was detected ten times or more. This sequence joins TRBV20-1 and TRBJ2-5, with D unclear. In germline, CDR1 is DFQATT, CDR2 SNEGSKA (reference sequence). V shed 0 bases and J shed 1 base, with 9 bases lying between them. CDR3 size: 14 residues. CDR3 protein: CSARDVTSQETQYF. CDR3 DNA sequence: TGCAGTGCTAGAGATGTAACGAGCCAAGAGACCCAGTACTTC.

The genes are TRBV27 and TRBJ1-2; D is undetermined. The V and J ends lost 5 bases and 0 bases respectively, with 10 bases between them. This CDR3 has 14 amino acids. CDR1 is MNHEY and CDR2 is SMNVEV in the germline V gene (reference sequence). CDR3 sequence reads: CASSAYRTNYGYTF. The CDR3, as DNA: TGTGCCAGCAGTGCTTATAGGACTAACTATGGCTACACCTTC.

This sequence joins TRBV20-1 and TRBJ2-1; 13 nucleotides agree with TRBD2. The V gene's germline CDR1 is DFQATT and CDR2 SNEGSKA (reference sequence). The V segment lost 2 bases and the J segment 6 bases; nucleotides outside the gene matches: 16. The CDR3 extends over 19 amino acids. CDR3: CSARPTSGRARGNSNEQFF. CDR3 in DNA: TGCAGTGCTAGACCAACTAGCGGGAGGGCCAGGGGAAACTCCAATGAGCAGTTCTTC.